These 7 T cell receptor beta chains came from one sample sequenced in a study of shared clonotypes between healthy human individuals. Clones were read by immunoSEQ multiplex PCR, and TCRdb kept only the in-frame ones, dropping some. Here the sample spans 2 million to 2.5 million clones, 85% to 95% being singletons. The source material was naive CD4+ T cells from PBMCs. The subset was: CD45RA+ positively selected. Receptors were obtained from a young man in good health. Some clones in this sample may be carry-over from other donors' samples.

The chain employs TRBV5-1 and TRBJ2-3; D is unresolved. The CDR3 covers 14 residues. Per the germline V gene, CDR1 is SGHRS and CDR2 is YFSETQ. Trimming took off 4 bases at V and 2 bases at J, with 11 bases between the two ends. CDR3 nucleotides: TGCGCCAGCAGCCCCACCCCCGCCACAGATACGCAGTATTTT. Amino acid sequence: CASSPTPATDTQYF.

This chain links TRBV6-5 with TRBJ2-1; the match to TRBD1 covers 10 bases. The CDR3 runs 14 residues. Trimming at V came to 4 bases and at J to 7 bases, leaving 4 bases not matched to a gene. Germline lookup yields CDR1 MNHEY and CDR2 SVGAGI. The CDR3 reads CASSSRDRGNEQFF. In DNA, the CDR3 is TGTGCCAGCAGTTCCCGGGACAGGGGTAATGAGCAGTTCTTC.

This rearrangement joins TRBV28 to TRBJ1-1, with D perhaps matching TRBD1 (5 bases). Trimming took off 10 bases at V and 0 bases at J, with 9 bases between the two ends. The length of the CDR3 is 12 residues. Germline V gene sequence: CDR1 MDHEN, CDR2 SYDVKM. The CDR3 region is CATKGVNTEAFF. For the CDR3, the DNA is TGTGCCACTAAAGGGGTGAACACTGAAGCTTTCTTT.

The DNA of the CDR3 is TGTGCCTGGGATGCGGGGTTAAGATCACCCCTCCACTTT. Its protein is CAWDAGLRSPLHF. This chain connects TRBV30 to TRBJ1-6, with D uncertain. Germline V gene sequence: CDR1 GTSNPN, CDR2 SVGIG (reference sequence). V was cut by 5 bases and J by 10 bases, with 15 bases left in between. This CDR3 contains 13 residues.

The chain couples TRBV5-1 to TRBJ2-7; no reliable D call. The germline CDR1 and CDR2 sequences are SGHRS and YFSETQ. Trimming shortened V by 4 bases and J by 6 bases, and 14 bases separated the two germline ends. The CDR3 loop spans 13 amino acids. This chain's CDR3 is CASSMTQTGEQYF. CDR3 bases: TGCGCCAGCAGCATGACTCAGACTGGCGAGCAGTACTTC.

This chain uses TRBV5-1 with TRBJ2-5; the match to TRBD1 covers 8 bases. Germline CDR1 is SGHRS and CDR2 is YFSETQ. CDR3 size: 15 residues. The trim removed 3 bases at V and 1 base at J, leaving 5 bases unmatched. This chain's CDR3 is CASSSQGQVQETQYF. In nucleotides, the CDR3 is TGCGCCAGCAGCTCCCAGGGACAGGTCCAAGAGACCCAGTACTTC.

The count of this clone is one. This may come from a read error, since a much larger clone is one base off. The chain joins TRBV5-5 to TRBJ1-1; D is undetermined. V was clipped by 4 bases and J by 1 base, with 8 bases between them. Germline-derived CDR1 and CDR2 are SGHKS and YYEKEE (reference sequence). The CDR3 runs to 13 residues. CDR3 DNA sequence: TGTGCCAGCAGCGTAGCAGGGAACACTGAAGCTTTCTTT. Translated: CASSVAGNTEAFF.